What follows are 16 T cell receptor beta chains derived from one specimen sequenced in a study of CXCR3-negative and CXCR3-positive naive CD8 T cells. UMI labels and 5' RACE were used to prepare the TRB cDNA libraries. Following a re-call of the 5' RACE reads, TCRdb has one entry per CDR3 protein and lacks DNA. This sample contains over 55,000 distinct CDR3 sequences. Sequenced material: memory CD8+ T cells from blood. These receptors were collected from a human donor in good health. Some clones in this sample may be carry-over from other donors' samples.

V is TRBV7-9 and J is TRBJ2-7; the D call from TCRdb, TRBD1, cannot be confirmed without DNA. CDR3 length equals 15 residues. Germline-derived CDR1 and CDR2 are SEHNR and FQNEAQ (reference sequence). The CDR3 spells CASSSRTGGDYEQYF.

The genes are TRBV2 and TRBJ2-5; TCRdb names TRBD1, which stays unverified in the absence of DNA. Germline V gene data show CDR1 as SNHLY and CDR2 as FYNNEI. This CDR3 is 18 amino acids long. CDR3 amino acids: CASTTWPKLTGPQETQYF.

The chain employs TRBV12-3 or TRBV12-4 and TRBJ2-2. This CDR3 is built from 16 residues. CDR3 loop: CASTHPFVGTAGELFF.

The gene calls are TRBV7-9 and TRBJ1-1. CDR1 and CDR2 (germline): SEHNR, FQNEAQ (reference sequence). The CDR3 runs to 16 residues. This chain's CDR3 is CASSQIDGTADTEAFF.

The CDR3 protein is CASSQGPRALLNTGELFF. V is TRBV3-1 and J is TRBJ2-2; the TCRdb call, TRBD2, lacks DNA for checking. The CDR3 sequence is 18 residues long. CDR1 is LGHDT and CDR2 is YNNKEL in the germline V gene (reference sequence). Looking up the rest from reference TRBV3-1 and TRBJ2-2 gives the full variable domain: DTAVSQTPKYLVTQMGNDKSIKCEQNLGHDTMYWYKQDSKKFLKIMFSYNNKELIINETVPNRFSPKSPDKAHLNLHINSLELGDSAVYFCASSQGPRALLNTGELFFGEGSRLTVL.

V is TRBV13 and J is TRBJ2-3; without DNA, the TCRdb call of TRBD1 cannot be checked. CDR3 length equals 13 residues. Looked up from germline, CDR1 is PRHDT and CDR2 is FYEKMQ (reference sequence). The CDR3 reads CASSPQPSGPQYF.

The CDR3 sequence is CSAQGGEGSPLHF. The V gene is TRBV20-1, the J gene TRBJ1-6; TCRdb proposes TRBD1, but this gene call is untestable without DNA. This CDR3 comprises 13 residues. Germline loops: CDR1 DFQATT, CDR2 SNEGSKA (reference sequence).

The gene calls are TRBV4-2 and TRBJ2-2. Germline-derived CDR1 and CDR2 are LGHNA and YNFKEQ. The CDR3 loop spans 16 amino acids. The CDR3 is CASSQDHAANTGELFF.

This chain joins TRBV20-1 and TRBJ2-7. CDR3 length: 12 residues. Looked up from germline, CDR1 is DFQATT and CDR2 is SNEGSKA (reference sequence). CDR3 protein: CSATPLNDEQYF.

This sequence joins TRBV23-1 and TRBJ2-7. TRBV23-1 is reported as an ORF; its role is uncertain. The length of the CDR3 is 15 residues. CDR3 sequence: CASSQHWARSHEQYF.

The gene calls are TRBV29-1 and TRBJ2-1. The CDR3 has 13 residues. Germline V gene sequence: CDR1 SQVTM, CDR2 ANQGSEA. CDR3: CSVEDRIGNEQFF.

CDR3 protein: CASSQGVSNQPQHF. The gene calls are TRBV6-5 and TRBJ1-5; TCRdb reports TRBD1, a call that lacks DNA to check it against. The germline gives CDR1 MNHEY, CDR2 SVGAGI. The CDR3 covers 14 residues.

V usage is TRBV29-1 and J usage is TRBJ2-3. Per germline, CDR1 SQVTM and CDR2 ANQGSEA. The CDR3 has 11 residues. CDR3 sequence reads: CSVDGSGTQYF.

The genes are TRBV9 and TRBJ2-7; the TCRdb call, TRBD2, lacks DNA for checking. Germline V CDR1 and CDR2: SGDLS, YYNGEE. The CDR3 runs 16 residues. The CDR3 sequence is CASSVGGSGDTYEQYF.

V gene TRBV4-3 combines with J gene TRBJ1-2; the D call from TCRdb, TRBD1, cannot be confirmed without DNA. In germline, CDR1 is LGHNA, CDR2 YSLEER. The CDR3 sequence is 14 residues long. CDR3 loop: CASSQTAGGYGYTF.

V gene TRBV20-1 combines with J gene TRBJ2-7. CDR3 size: 13 residues. Germline CDR1 DFQATT, CDR2 SNEGSKA (reference sequence). The CDR3 sequence: CSARSERSIEQYF.